These 2 T cell receptor beta chains were sequenced from one sample in a study of monozygotic twins with inflammatory bowel disease. TCRdb re-called the 5' RACE reads; every CDR3 protein appears as one record, without DNA. In total, the table holds approximately 400,000 distinct CDR3 sequences. Input material: blood. The origin of the receptors is a human donor with ulcerative colitis or Crohn's disease, or a healthy co-twin of an affected twin (not recorded which).

The CDR3 spells CASSQDRWGAGGPGTDTQYF. This chain links TRBV4-3 with TRBJ2-3; the TRBD2 assignment by TCRdb is unverifiable without DNA. CDR1 and CDR2 from the germline V gene are LGHNA and YSLEER. The CDR3 has 20 amino acids.

The rearrangement uses TRBV11-2 and TRBJ2-2; TCRdb proposes TRBD2, but this gene call is untestable without DNA. The germline V gene has CDR1 SGHAT and CDR2 FQNNGV. The CDR3 is made up of 18 amino acids. The CDR3 loop reads CASSFLQALAGGLGELFF.